These 3 T cell receptor beta chains originate from one sample sequenced in a study of cytomegalovirus exposure and HLA in healthy donors. The primer mix had 60 Vbeta and 13 Jbeta primers. Assay: immunoSEQ multiplex PCR; the TCRdb copy retains only in-frame clones and omits some. The table records fewer than 150,000 clones, roughly 80% of them present only once. Specimen: PBMCs. The receptors stem from a female donor in good health and CMV-seronegative.

This chain uses TRBV2 with TRBJ2-1, with D uncertain. The V and J ends lost 2 bases and 6 bases respectively, with 8 bases between them. CDR1 and CDR2 (germline): SNHLY, FYNNEI. CDR3 length equals 13 residues. CDR3 bases: TGTGCCAGCAGTGAACGGTTACCCAATGAGCAGTTCTTC. Translating it yields CASSERLPNEQFF.

The CDR3 loop is CASSFGGGYEQYF. CDR3 nucleotide sequence: TGTGCCAGCAGTTTCGGTGGCGGCTACGAGCAGTACTTC. The chain joins TRBV27 to TRBJ2-7; D gene unclear. This CDR3 is built from 13 residues. V lost 3 bases and J 3 bases, leaving 9 bases between the germline ends. Germline V gene data show CDR1 as MNHEY and CDR2 as SMNVEV (reference sequence).

This chain connects TRBV6-5 to TRBJ1-2; D ambiguous. From germline, CDR1 is MNHEY and CDR2 SVGAGI. This CDR3 contains 15 residues. V lost 0 bases and J lost 8, with 16 bases in between. The CDR3 loop reads CASSYSPEGVGGYTF. The CDR3 DNA follows: TGTGCCAGCAGTTACTCGCCGGAAGGAGTTGGAGGCTACACCTTC.